One sample yielded the 28 T cell receptor beta chains listed below, sequenced in a study of relationships among human T cell subsets (dated by TCRdb to 2010 to 2012). To isolate CD8+ cytotoxic T cells, anti-CD4 multisort beads were first used for negative selection, and anti-CD8 beads were then used for positive selection. The receptor library was made with multiplex PCR. TCRdb records 454 GS FLX as the sequencer. Semiquantitative ARM-PCR was used to amplify the TCR alpha and beta CDR3 regions from mRNA. In ARM-PCR, tagged nested gene-specific primers were used first, and communal superprimers then performed exponential amplification. TCRdb handled the public reads itself, with Q25 trimming in fastp and clone calling in MiXCR, and kept productive beta chains. All rows with the same CDR3 protein become a single entry with the most common DNA and genes. The sample records fewer than 5,500 distinct CDR3 sequences, roughly 69% of which are singletons. More than 55% of the sample rests with the top ten.

Sequences were obtained from CD8+ T cells sorted from blood. The receptors here all came from a man aged 35 to 55 in good health.

The J gene is TRBJ2-1, the V gene TRBV12-3 or TRBV12-4; possibly TRBD2 for D (5 bases). The CDR3 runs to 12 residues. Trimming took 5 bases from V and 10 from J, leaving 12 bases between them. CDR3: CASSLGGSEQFF. The DNA of the CDR3 is TGTGCCAGCAGTCTAGGAGGTTCCGAGCAGTTCTTC.

This clonotype was counted once. This chain uses TRBV16 with TRBJ2-7, with D unclear. The CDR3 consists of 11 residues. The germline gives CDR1 KGHSY, CDR2 FQNENV. V was clipped by 1 base and J by 5 bases, with 3 bases between them. The CDR3 nucleotides are TGTGCCAGCAGCCAATACCACGAGCAGTACTTC. Amino acid sequence: CASSQYHEQYF. Complete variable domain (other parts from reference TRBV16 and TRBJ2-7): GEEVAQTPKHLVRGEGQKAKLYCAPIKGHSYVFWYQQVLKNEFKFLISFQNENVFDETGMPKERFSAKCLPNSPCSLEIQATKLEDSAVYFCASSQYHEQYFGPGTRLTVT.

In its sample, this clonotype ranks as medium-sized. Germline is not matched at one junction end, which may reflect a read error. V gene TRBV3-1 combines with J gene TRBJ2-5, with TRBD2 matching 13 bases. CDR1 is LGHDT and CDR2 is YNNKEL in the germline V gene (reference sequence). The CDR3 is made up of 13 amino acids. CDR3 amino acids: CASSQGTSGGSDF. The CDR3 DNA sequence: TGTGCCAGCAGCCAAGGGACTAGCGGGGGCTCGGACTTC.

V usage is TRBV27 and J usage is TRBJ1-2; unclear D gene. The CDR3 runs 13 residues. The ends were cut back, 3 bases at V and 0 bases at J, with 5 bases in the middle. Germline CDR1 reads MNHEY; CDR2 reads SMNVEV (reference sequence). The CDR3 nucleotides read TGTGCCAGCAGTTTCGGACCTAACTATGGCTACACCTTC. Amino acid sequence: CASSFGPNYGYTF.

This chain connects TRBV10-3 to TRBJ2-7, with D perhaps matching TRBD1 (5 bases). The CDR3 contains 12 residues. CDR1 is ENHRY, CDR2 SYGVKD, per germline. The germline V and J ends were trimmed by 6 bases and 6 bases, with 12 bases remaining between them. In DNA, the CDR3 is TGTGCCATCAGCCCGACAGTGGCCGAGCAGTACTTC. Encoded protein: CAISPTVAEQYF.

This chain uses TRBV4-1 with TRBJ2-2, with D tentatively TRBD2 (5 bases). V shed 0 bases and J shed 4 bases, with 9 bases lying between them. This CDR3 has 15 residues. Germline V gene data show CDR1 as MGHRA and CDR2 as YSYEKL. CDR3 region: CASSQEGSGTGELFF. The CDR3 DNA sequence: TGCGCCAGCAGCCAAGAAGGGAGCGGCACCGGGGAGCTGTTTTTT.

This sequence joins TRBV14 and TRBJ1-1; 9 nucleotides line up with TRBD1. This CDR3 contains 15 residues. J lost 3 bases, V lost 4 bases, and 6 bases had no gene match. Germline V gene sequence: CDR1 SGHDN, CDR2 FVKESK. The CDR3 spells CASSLNRGLYTEAFF. In DNA, the CDR3 is TGTGCCAGCAGCCTTAACAGGGGGCTGTACACTGAAGCTTTCTTT.

As regards this clonotype: At one end, the junction sequence differs from germline, possibly due to a read error. The chain joins TRBV2 to TRBJ1-1, with D unclear. Germline CDR1 reads SNHLY; CDR2 reads FYNNEI. The CDR3 runs to 11 residues. CDR3 DNA sequence: TGTGCCAGCGTCGTGTTACCTGAGGCTTTCTTT. Its protein product is CASVVLPEAFF.

The V gene is TRBV20-1, the J gene TRBJ2-1, with TRBD2 matching 7 bases. Germline lookup yields CDR1 DFQATT and CDR2 SNEGSKA (reference sequence). The CDR3 is 15 residues long. Here the CDR3 reads CSVGGMEGSYNEQFF. Written as DNA, the CDR3 is TGCAGCGTGGGAGGGATGGAGGGCTCCTACAATGAGCAGTTCTTC.

In this sample, this clonotype turned up once. V gene TRBV11-1 combines with J gene TRBJ2-3, with D tentatively TRBD1 or TRBD2 (6 bases each). The V and J ends lost 1 base and 4 bases respectively, with 12 bases between them. The length of the CDR3 is 15 residues. Germline V gene data show CDR1 as SGHAT and CDR2 as FQDESV (reference sequence). The CDR3 sequence is CASSLVGGMSDTQYF. Written as DNA, the CDR3 is TGTGCCAGCAGCTTAGTCGGGGGCATGTCAGATACGCAGTATTTT.

The rearrangement uses TRBV14 and TRBJ2-1, with TRBD2 matching 12 bases. The ends lost 4 bases at V and 7 bases at J; junction bases unmatched: 8. The germline gives CDR1 SGHDN, CDR2 FVKESK. CDR3 length equals 16 residues. Here the CDR3 DNA reads TGTGCCAGCAGCCGCACCCCCGGGACTAGCGGGAATGAGCAGTTCTTC. Protein sequence: CASSRTPGTSGNEQFF. Combining the CDR3 with reference TRBV14 and TRBJ2-1 gives the whole variable domain EAGVTQFPSHSVIEKGQTVTLRCDPISGHDNLYWYRRVMGKEIKFLLHFVKESKQDESGMPNNRFLAERTGGTYSTLKVQPAELEDSGVYFCASSRTPGTSGNEQFFGPGTRLTVL.

This chain uses TRBV28 with TRBJ1-5; 8 bases align to TRBD1. CDR1 MDHEN and CDR2 SYDVKM come from the germline V gene. V lost 4 bases and J lost 9; bases outside the gene matches: 11. The CDR3 contains 15 residues. CDR3 residues: CASSSGQGGVWPQHF. CDR3 nucleotides: TGTGCCAGCAGTTCCGGACAGGGCGGTGTTTGGCCCCAGCATTTT.

The CDR3 region has the DNA TGTGCCAGCAGTGTAGGACGGGGCCCGTATGGCTACACCTTC. Protein: CASSVGRGPYGYTF. The chain uses TRBV2 and TRBJ1-2; possibly TRBD1 for D (5 bases). The V gene lost 4 bases and the J gene lost 5 bases, with 14 bases spanning the gap. The CDR3 loop spans 14 amino acids. From germline, CDR1 is SNHLY and CDR2 FYNNEI.

This clonotype turned up a few times. This chain uses TRBV11-2 with TRBJ2-7, with D perhaps matching TRBD1 or TRBD2 (7 bases each). CDR1 SGHAT and CDR2 FQNNGV come from the germline V gene. V was trimmed by 5 bases and J by 5 bases, leaving 16 bases between them. The CDR3 covers 14 residues. The CDR3 DNA reads TGTGCCAGCAGCCCAGGGGGGGCCGGCCACGAGCAGTACTTC. Its translation: CASSPGGAGHEQYF.

The V call is TRBV28, the J call TRBJ1-1; tentatively, D is TRBD1 (5 bases). This CDR3 region has 16 residues. V lost 5 bases to trimming and J lost 3 bases, with 19 bases between them. From germline, CDR1 is MDHEN and CDR2 SYDVKM. The CDR3 nucleotides read TGTGCCAGCAGTCAACGGCCAGGGCCGGGGTACACTGAAGCTTTCTTT. Protein product: CASSQRPGPGYTEAFF. Full variable domain (missing parts from reference TRBV28 and TRBJ1-1): DVKVTQSSRYLVKRTGEKVFLECVQDMDHENMFWYRQDPGLGLRLIYFSYDVKMKEKGDIPEGYSVSREKKERFSLILESASTNQTSMYLCASSQRPGPGYTEAFFGQGTRLTVV.

CDR3 in DNA: TGCAGCGCGGCGGGGGATCCCGGGGAGCTGTTTTTT. Protein sequence: CSAAGDPGELFF. The chain is built from TRBV29-1 and TRBJ2-2, with 7 bases aligning to TRBD2. V was clipped by 7 bases and J by 6 bases; unmatched bases: 5. Germline-derived CDR1 and CDR2 are SQVTM and ANQGSEA. The CDR3 loop spans 12 amino acids.

This chain uses TRBV7-9 with TRBJ2-7, with a possible D match to TRBD1 (5 bases). The CDR3 totals 15 residues. V shed 8 bases and J shed 1 base, with 18 bases lying between them. Germline CDR1 SEHNR, CDR2 FQNEAQ (reference sequence). The CDR3 DNA is TGTGCCAGCGGCACCCAGGGAAGTGGGTCCTACGAGCAGTACTTC. This gives the protein CASGTQGSGSYEQYF.

V usage is TRBV5-1 and J usage is TRBJ2-3, with D hard to call. Germline V gives CDR1 SGHRS, CDR2 YFSETQ. V shed 0 bases and J shed 0 bases, with 14 bases lying between them. This CDR3 region has 17 residues. The CDR3 here is CASSLEPGFTSTDTQYF. DNA for the CDR3: TGCGCCAGCAGCTTGGAACCAGGATTCACTAGCACAGATACGCAGTATTTT.

J is TRBJ2-1 and V is TRBV12-3 or TRBV12-4, with D unclear. The CDR3 sequence is 15 residues long. V was shortened by 5 bases and J by 2 bases, with 13 bases between the two germline ends. This CDR3 reads CASSTIGETYNEQFF. CDR3 nucleotide sequence: TGTGCCAGCAGTACCATTGGGGAAACCTACAATGAGCAGTTCTTC.

V is TRBV7-3 and J is TRBJ2-5; D gene unclear. The CDR3 loop spans 15 amino acids. Germline CDR1 SGHTA, CDR2 FQGTGA. With 2 bases removed from V and 4 bases from J, the gap between germline ends came to 14 bases. CDR3 sequence (DNA): TGTGCCAGCAGCTTAGGGCCCTCGGTCGCAGAGACCCAGTACTTC. It translates to CASSLGPSVAETQYF.

The chain carries TRBV11-2 and TRBJ1-1; 8 bases map to TRBD1. The germline V gene encodes CDR1 SGHAT and CDR2 FQNNGV. V was pared by 8 bases and J by 0 bases, with 5 bases of the junction left unmatched. The CDR3 contains 14 residues. Written as DNA, the CDR3 is TGTGCCAGCGGGGTACAGGGGGTGAACACTGAAGCTTTCTTT. The encoded protein is CASGVQGVNTEAFF.

The J gene is TRBJ1-5, the V gene TRBV19; D is perhaps TRBD1 (5 bases). The CDR3 loop spans 14 amino acids. The germline V gene has CDR1 LNHDA and CDR2 SQIVND (reference sequence). V lost 4 bases, J lost 7 bases, and 14 bases lay in between. The CDR3 sequence is CASSTGNSRQPQHF. DNA for the CDR3: TGTGCCAGTAGTACAGGGAATTCGAGGCAGCCCCAGCATTTT.

This clonotype was seen just once. The CDR3 is CASSQEGWGNEQYF. The CDR3 DNA follows: TGCGCCAGCAGCCAAGAAGGGTGGGGGAACGAGCAGTACTTC. The chain uses TRBV4-1 and TRBJ2-7; D tentatively reads TRBD1 or TRBD2 (5 bases each). The V gene lost 0 bases and the J gene lost 5 bases, with 11 bases spanning the gap. CDR3 length: 14 amino acids. CDR1 is MGHRA, CDR2 YSYEKL, per germline.

A few counts support this clonotype. The chain couples TRBV28 to TRBJ2-7; possible D gene TRBD2, 5 bases. Germline V gene sequence: CDR1 MDHEN, CDR2 SYDVKM. The CDR3 totals 15 residues. V lost 2 bases to trimming and J lost 4 bases, with 15 bases between them. The CDR3 DNA follows: TGTGCCAGCAGTTTAGCGGGCAGACCCGCTTACGAGCAGTACTTC. Its protein product is CASSLAGRPAYEQYF.

J is TRBJ1-2 and V is TRBV4-1; D may be TRBD1 (6 bases). This CDR3 comprises 13 residues. The ends were cut back, 6 bases at V and 4 bases at J, with 12 bases in the middle. In germline, CDR1 is MGHRA, CDR2 YSYEKL. The CDR3 is CASRWGAGYGYTF. The CDR3 DNA follows: TGCGCCAGCAGGTGGGGGGCCGGCTATGGCTACACCTTC.

This clonotype was counted a single time. This sequence joins TRBV6-1 and TRBJ2-7; D not certain. With 0 bases removed from V and 0 bases from J, the gap between germline ends came to 6 bases. This CDR3 is 14 amino acids long. Germline lookup yields CDR1 MNHNS and CDR2 SASEGT. This chain's CDR3 is CASSEADGSYEQYF. CDR3 DNA: TGTGCCAGCAGTGAAGCGGACGGCTCCTACGAGCAGTACTTC.

The chain employs TRBV19 and TRBJ2-1; maybe TRBD2 (6 bases). V was cut by 0 bases and J by 7 bases, with 16 bases left in between. The CDR3 contains 16 residues. In germline, CDR1 is LNHDA, CDR2 SQIVND (reference sequence). Here the CDR3 DNA reads TGTGCCAGTAGTATAGAACCGGGACTGCCGCTAAATGAGCAGTTCTTC. Amino acids: CASSIEPGLPLNEQFF.

The chain employs TRBV19 and TRBJ2-5; perhaps TRBD1 as D (6 bases). Trimming took 6 bases from V and 9 from J, leaving 17 bases between them. The CDR3 totals 13 residues. The germline V gene encodes CDR1 LNHDA and CDR2 SQIVND (reference sequence). The CDR3 reads CASSDRTVGAQYF. The CDR3 DNA sequence: TGTGCCAGTAGCGACAGGACCGTGGGGGCCCAGTACTTC.